This T cell receptor beta chain comes out of a study of post-analysis software for immune sequencing data. Across the study: Disease trajectories encompassed relapsing-remitting, secondary progressive and progressive-relapsing multiple sclerosis. Study results and caveats: Pronounced co-clustering by F measure was evident among identically batched samples. Relative to controls, patients had several TRBV segments at higher frequency, with TRBV5-6, TRBV5-1 and TRBV20-1 among these. A significant reduction in normalized Chao1 diversity was observed in multiple sclerosis patients versus controls.

This clonotype has a handful of counts. Its antigen is undetermined. Unique-molecular-identifier-tagged TCR beta cDNA libraries were used. There were 1 to 10 million T cells, and roughly 0.5 million cDNA molecules came from them. MiXCR, applied by TCRdb to the PCR reads, yields one record per CDR3 protein. The sample includes 550,000 to 700,000 distinct CDR3 sequences, around 47% of them seen just once. The CDR3 covers 14 residues. CDR1 and CDR2 (germline): SGHDT, YYEEEE. V is TRBV5-6 and J is TRBJ2-4; tentative D call: TRBD2 (7 bases). The DNA end lines up better with TRBJ2-7; the J call may be wrong. This sequence was found in a girl between 5 and 17 years old with multiple sclerosis. The sample comprised blood. The CDR3 DNA reads TGTGCCAGCGGGAGTGAGGGGGGGGCAATCGAGCAGTACTTC. As protein: CASGSEGGAIEQYF.